These T cell receptor beta chains were read from a single sample in a study of shared clonotypes between healthy human individuals. Measured with immunoSEQ multiplex PCR; TCRdb has only the in-frame clones, and not every one. Here the sample spans about 550,000 clones, nearly 97% being singletons. The sequenced sample was naive CD8+ T cells sorted from blood. The receptor set was obtained from a woman younger than 45 in good health. Both conserved end residues are part of each CDR3. A D gene is named only where the DNA matches it firmly. Clone size is stated in some rows and not others, as once, few, many or a class when expanded.

11	TRBV30	TRBJ1-1	.	.	TGTGCCTGGAGTCGAGGGGCTGAAGCTTTCTTT	CAWSRGAEAFF
16	TRBV6-5	TRBJ2-1	.	TRBD2	TGTGCCAGCAGTTACGGTAGCGGGAGTGGTCCCAATGAGCAGTTCTTC	CASSYGSGSGPNEQFF
14	TRBV28	TRBJ2-3	.	TRBD1	TGTGCCAGCCGCCGGGACAGGGGTTCTGATACGCAGTATTTT	CASRRDRGSDTQYF
11	TRBV28	TRBJ1-1	.	.	TGTGCCAGCGGATACAGGGATGACGCTTTCTTT	CASGYRDDAFF
17	TRBV28	TRBJ1-1	.	TRBD1	TGTGCCAGCAGTTACCCCCGGGACAGAGTTGAAGGCACTGAAGCTTTCTTT	CASSYPRDRVEGTEAFF
11	TRBV2	TRBJ2-7	.	.	TGTGCCAACCTTGACGGAGCAGAGCAGTACTTC	CANLDGAEQYF
15	TRBV4-1	TRBJ2-3	.	.	TGCGCCAGCAGGAAGGTGGGACCCCGCACAGATACGCAGTATTTT	CASRKVGPRTDTQYF
14	TRBV7-9	TRBJ2-2	.	TRBD2	TGTGCCAGCGAAAGCGGGAGCGTCACCGGGGAGCTGTTTTTT	CASESGSVTGELFF
16	TRBV11-2	TRBJ2-7	.	TRBD2	TGTGCCAGCAGCCAAGGAACTAGCGGGAGGGTCCACGAGCAGTACTTC	CASSQGTSGRVHEQYF
13	TRBV9	TRBJ2-1	.	.	TGTGCCAGCAGCGTAGAGATTCACAATGAGCAGTTCTTC	CASSVEIHNEQFF
13	TRBV5-5	TRBJ2-2	once	.	TGTGCCAGCAGGGTAGCCGTAACCGGGGAGCTGTTTTTT	CASRVAVTGELFF
15	TRBV10-2	TRBJ1-5	.	.	TGCGCCAGCAGTGAAGAGGCACCCCGGGATCAGCCCCAGCATTTT	CASSEEAPRDQPQHF
14	TRBV28	TRBJ1-2	.	.	TGTGCCAGCAAGCTCAGGGTTTATTCCGATGGCTACACCTTC	CASKLRVYSDGYTF
14	TRBV2	TRBJ2-7	.	TRBD2	TGTGCCAGCAGGAGGGGACTAGCGGGAGACGAGCAGTACTTC	CASRRGLAGDEQYF
14	TRBV27	TRBJ2-7	.	.	TGTGCCAGCAGTTTATCAGGTTCCTCCTACGAGCAGTACTTC	CASSLSGSSYEQYF
14	TRBV2	TRBJ2-2	.	.	TGTGCCAGCAGTGGGACAGATCGTACCGGGGAGCTGTTTTTT	CASSGTDRTGELFF
15	TRBV10-3	TRBJ1-1	.	.	TGTGCCATCAGTGAGTCGCCGGGGGGGGGCACTGAAGCTTTCTTT	CAISESPGGGTEAFF
16	TRBV2	TRBJ1-3	.	.	TGTGCCAGCAGTGATTTTCATGGAATCTCTGGAAACACCATATATTTT	CASSDFHGISGNTIYF
15	TRBV4-1	TRBJ2-7	.	.	TGCGCCAGCAGCCAAGTCTCCAGGGTATCGGATGAGCAGTACTTC	CASSQVSRVSDEQYF
15	TRBV5-6	TRBJ2-1	.	TRBD2	TGTGCCAGCAGCCCGACTAGCGGGACTCTCAATGAGCAGTTCTTC	CASSPTSGTLNEQFF
16	TRBV6-5	TRBJ2-7	.	.	TGTGCCAGCAGTTACTCGGCAGGAGATCACTACTACGAGCAGTACTTC	CASSYSAGDHYYEQYF
16	TRBV7-8	TRBJ2-1	.	.	TGTGCCAGCAGCGTTCACAGAAGACCTACCAACAATGAGCAGTTCTTC	CASSVHRRPTNNEQFF
14	TRBV28	TRBJ2-7	.	.	TGTGCCAGCAATAAGGGGAGTCCCTCCTACGAGCAGTACTTC	CASNKGSPSYEQYF
13	TRBV28	TRBJ1-5	.	.	TGTGCCAGCAGTTTGCAAGGCAATCAGCCCCAGCATTTT	CASSLQGNQPQHF
15	TRBV28	TRBJ2-6	.	.	TGTGCCAGCTCTGGGGGCTACTCTGGGGCCAACGTCCTGACTTTC	CASSGGYSGANVLTF
13	TRBV7-9	TRBJ2-7	.	.	TGTGCCAGCAGCTTAGAGGGCCCCTACGAGCAGTACTTC	CASSLEGPYEQYF
13	TRBV28	TRBJ2-7	once	.	TGTGCCAGCAGTTTCCCTAGCTACCACGAGCAGTACTTC	CASSFPSYHEQYF
14	TRBV11-2	TRBJ1-4	.	.	TGTGCCAGCAGCACGGGAACCCGTAATGAAAAACTGTTTTTT	CASSTGTRNEKLFF
13	TRBV4-2	TRBJ2-7	.	.	TGTGCCAGCAGCCAAGTTGGGGCCTACGAGCAGTACTTC	CASSQVGAYEQYF
15	TRBV28	TRBJ1-2	.	TRBD1	TGTGCCAGCAGTTTAATGGCAGGGGGGCTCTATGGCTACACCTTC	CASSLMAGGLYGYTF
13	TRBV28	TRBJ2-5	.	.	TGTGCCAGCAGGGAGTGGGGTCAAGAGACCCAGTACTTC	CASREWGQETQYF
11	TRBV28	TRBJ2-1	.	.	TGTGCCAGCAGTTATAACTATGAGCAGTTCTTC	CASSYNYEQFF
11	TRBV29-1	TRBJ2-7	.	TRBD2	TGCAGCGTTCAGACTAGCGGAGAGCAGTACTTC	CSVQTSGEQYF
12	TRBV28	TRBJ2-3	.	.	TGTGCCAGCAGTTTAGGCGGGACTACGCAGTATTTT	CASSLGGTTQYF
14	TRBV9	TRBJ2-7	.	.	TGTGCCAGCAGCGTAGATGGAGCGACCTACGAGCAGTACTTC	CASSVDGATYEQYF
13	TRBV13	TRBJ2-1	.	.	TGTGCCAGCAGCGCGTCCCTATGGGAAGAGCAGTTCTTC	CASSASLWEEQFF
12	TRBV5-4	TRBJ2-1	.	.	TGTGCCAGCAGCGCACCCCAGGGAGAGCAGTTCTTC	CASSAPQGEQFF
12	TRBV29-1	TRBJ1-1	few	.	TGCAGCGTGCTCCAAGTCAACACTGAAGCTTTCTTT	CSVLQVNTEAFF
14	TRBV10-1	TRBJ2-3	.	.	TGCGCCAGCAGTGATGGTCCAGTCACAGATACGCAGTATTTT	CASSDGPVTDTQYF
14	TRBV28	TRBJ1-3	.	.	TGTGCCAGCAGCCCCGGGGGAACTGGAAACACCATATATTTT	CASSPGGTGNTIYF
12	TRBV2	TRBJ2-1	.	.	TGTGCCAGCATACAAGCTGGCAATGAGCAGTTCTTC	CASIQAGNEQFF
15	TRBV28	TRBJ2-7	.	.	TGTGCCAGCAGCCAGATTGGGGGGTCGTCAAACGAGCAGTACTTC	CASSQIGGSSNEQYF
16	TRBV23-1	TRBJ2-7	once	TRBD2	TGCGCCAGCATAGGGATCCTAGCGGGAATATCCTACGAGCAGTACTTC	CASIGILAGISYEQYF
15	TRBV27	TRBJ2-1	once	TRBD1	TGTGCCAGCAGCTCCGGGACAGGGGGCAGGAATGAGCAGTTCTTC	CASSSGTGGRNEQFF
16	TRBV7-8	TRBJ2-1	once	TRBD2	TGTGCCAGCAGCATAACTAGCGCAAGCTCCTACAATGAGCAGTTCTTC	CASSITSASSYNEQFF
15	TRBV10-2	TRBJ2-7	.	.	TGCGCCAGCAGCCCAGGGCAGGGGATAACCTACGAGCAGTACTTC	CASSPGQGITYEQYF
12	TRBV4-1	TRBJ1-4	.	.	TGCGCCAGCAGCCATGAAGACAATTGGCTGTTTTTT	CASSHEDNWLFF